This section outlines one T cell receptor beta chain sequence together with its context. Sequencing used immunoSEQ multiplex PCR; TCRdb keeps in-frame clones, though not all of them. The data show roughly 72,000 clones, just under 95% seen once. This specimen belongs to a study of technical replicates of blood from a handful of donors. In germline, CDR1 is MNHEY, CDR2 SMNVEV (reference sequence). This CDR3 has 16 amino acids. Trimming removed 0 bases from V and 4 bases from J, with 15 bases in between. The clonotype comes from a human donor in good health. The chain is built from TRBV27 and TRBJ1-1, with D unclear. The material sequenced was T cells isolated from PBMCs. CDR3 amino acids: CASSLSPDILSTEAFF. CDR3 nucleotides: TGTGCCAGCAGTTTATCCCCTGACATTCTCTCCACTGAAGCTTTCTTT.